There are a few counts of the clone carrying this T cell receptor beta chain. Germline CDR1 LGHDT, CDR2 YNNKEL (reference sequence). J lost 4 bases, V lost 1 base, and 10 bases had no gene match. The CDR3 contains 16 residues. This entry is derived from a study of T cells in Graves' hyperthyroidism and ophthalmopathy. Amplified TCR beta CDR3 regions came from RNA transcripts. Primed by the HTBI set, a first-round RT-PCR was run on the TCR CDR3. TCRdb passed the multiplex PCR reads through MiXCR, listing each CDR3 protein once. Among about 690,000 distinct CDR3 sequences listed, roughly 17% were seen once.

V is TRBV3-1 and J is TRBJ2-7; 7 nucleotides line up with TRBD2. Sequencing was carried out using blood. This TCR was sampled from a man in his fifties with Graves' hyperthyroidism. The CDR3 nucleotides are TGTGCCAGCAGCCAAGGCCCCCGACTAGCTAAGTACGAGCAGTACTTC. Translated: CASSQGPRLAKYEQYF.